This TCR beta chain was obtained from a study of blood T cell repertoires in COVID-19. Study details: Acute-phase and convalescent COVID-19 samples originated in the United States, Italy and Spain. T cells, B-cell-depleted T cells, or PBMCs provided the cDNA or gDNA that served as material.

Patients in Seattle were enrolled during active infection, then followed longitudinally. This CDR3 is 15 amino acids long. CDR1 MGHRA and CDR2 YSYEKL come from the germline V gene. V shed 1 base and J shed 2 bases, with 9 bases lying between them. Per the study methods: Reference gene primer amplification gave nucleated cell count estimates. Clones were read by immunoSEQ multiplex PCR, and TCRdb kept only the in-frame ones, dropping some. V and J calls and clone size are those listed in that table; D and trimming were worked out from the DNA. The profile shows about 370,000 clones, roughly nine tenths of them singletons.

The receptor comes from a woman in her 30s with COVID-19, enrolled during active disease. The J gene is TRBJ2-1, the V gene TRBV4-1, with TRBD1 as a possible D gene (6 bases). Specimen: peripheral blood. CDR3 in DNA: TGCGCCAGCAGCCAAGCCAGGGGTGCCTACAATGAGCAGTTCTTC. It is translated as CASSQARGAYNEQFF.